This T cell receptor (beta chain) was obtained from a study of T cell responses to AZD1222 COVID-19 vaccine. Notes on the study in general: Dominant CD4 TCR responses targeted spike regions 160-218 and 743-854. The study reported that nearly half of spike-specific TCRs target unmutated variant regions.

Assay used: immunoSEQ multiplex PCR; TCRdb lists only in-frame clones, some missing. The data show about 150,000 clones, more than 85% seen once. CDR1 is SNHLY, CDR2 FYNNEI, per germline. Trimming removed 5 bases at V and 0 bases at J, with 17 bases between. The CDR3 has 17 amino acids. A remark on this clone: Its antigen is unidentified.

Here the sequenced sample was peripheral blood, taken 28 days after the second AZD1222 dose. The receptor was derived from an adult who received the AZD1222 COVID-19 vaccine. This rearrangement joins TRBV2 to TRBJ2-1, with D perhaps matching TRBD2 (6 bases). The CDR3 spells CASSPRGGQSSYNEQFF. The CDR3 DNA sequence: TGTGCCAGCAGTCCAAGGGGAGGCCAAAGCTCCTACAATGAGCAGTTCTTC.